This record looks at one T cell receptor beta chain sequence and its context. The CDR3 covers 14 residues. V was pared by 0 bases and J by 5 bases, with 10 bases between. Germline-derived CDR1 and CDR2 are PRHDT and FYEKMQ (reference sequence). The entry originates in a study of cytomegalovirus exposure and HLA in healthy donors. This PCR relied on a set of 60 Vbeta primers and 13 Jbeta primers. Assay: immunoSEQ multiplex PCR; the TCRdb copy retains only in-frame clones and omits some. The sample holds approximately 100,000 clones, about three quarters seen once. The chain links TRBV13 to TRBJ1-1; D might be TRBD1 (6 bases). Sequenced input: PBMCs. This TCR was recovered from a female donor in good health and CMV-seronegative. The chain's CDR3 is CASSLGNRGTEAFF. CDR3 DNA sequence: TGTGCCAGCAGCTTAGGGAATAGGGGGACTGAAGCTTTCTTT.